Below are 22 T cell receptor beta chains sequenced from a single sample in a study of T cell repertoires in ileal Crohn's disease. As for time point: neoterminal ileum biopsy at postoperative endoscopy, about 6 months after surgery. TCRdb keeps only in-frame clones here, not all; method: immunoSEQ multiplex PCR. The table includes more than 50,000 clones, about 89% detected once. The sequenced sample was ileal tissue. The receptors were sampled from an adult with Crohn's disease.

This sequence joins TRBV18 and TRBJ1-3; D not certain. V was trimmed by 4 bases and J by 0 bases, leaving 10 bases between them. Germline values: CDR1 KGHSH, CDR2 LQKENI. There are 15 residues in the CDR3. The CDR3 is CASSLYQASGNTIYF. The CDR3 bases are TGTGCCAGCTCACTTTATCAAGCCTCTGGAAACACCATATATTTT.

The chain carries TRBV7-6 and TRBJ1-1; D is perhaps TRBD1 (5 bases). The V gene lost 5 bases and the J gene lost 7 bases, with 8 bases spanning the gap. The CDR3 is 11 residues long. Germline values: CDR1 SGHVS, CDR2 FNYEAQ. This CDR3 is CASSEGLEAFF. In DNA form, the CDR3 reads TGTGCCAGCAGCGAGGGACTTGAAGCTTTCTTT.

This chain joins TRBV5-1 and TRBJ2-5, with D possibly being TRBD2 (5 bases). V lost 4 bases and J 4 bases, leaving 14 bases between the germline ends. Germline assignment: CDR1 SGHRS and CDR2 YFSETQ. The CDR3 loop spans 14 amino acids. The CDR3 coding sequence is TGCGCCAGCAGCAGCGGACGGGGTCGAGAGACCCAGTACTTC. This encodes CASSSGRGRETQYF.

V and J are TRBV5-1 and TRBJ1-1; D gene uncertain. CDR3 size: 14 residues. Germline values: CDR1 SGHRS, CDR2 YFSETQ. Trimming took off 5 bases at V and 4 bases at J, with 15 bases between the two ends. CDR3 sequence reads: CASRSRVYITEAFF. CDR3 coding DNA: TGCGCCAGCAGGTCCCGCGTCTATATCACTGAAGCTTTCTTT.

This clone was picked up one time. The rearrangement joins TRBV10-2 to TRBJ1-1; tentatively, D is TRBD1 (5 bases). V was shortened by 3 bases and J by 1 base, with 12 bases between the two germline ends. The CDR3 runs 15 residues. The germline V gene encodes CDR1 WSHSY and CDR2 SAAADI. CDR3 region: CASSDAGGRNTEAFF. In nucleotides, the CDR3 is TGCGCCAGCAGTGACGCCGGGGGACGGAACACTGAAGCTTTCTTT.

The CDR3 spells CASSLVGSGYEQYF. In DNA, the CDR3 is TGTGCCAGCAGCTTGGTTGGTTCAGGGTACGAGCAGTACTTC. The V and J genes are TRBV5-8 and TRBJ2-7; TRBD1 might be the D (5 bases). V lost 0 bases, J lost 4 bases, and 11 bases lay in between. This CDR3 comprises 14 residues. In germline, CDR1 is SGHTS, CDR2 YDEGEE.

V usage is TRBV7-2 and J usage is TRBJ1-5; the D is unclear. The CDR3 loop spans 16 amino acids. CDR1 is SGHTA, CDR2 FQGNSA, per germline. Trimming took off 1 base at V and 9 bases at J, with 19 bases between the two ends. This CDR3 reads CASSLGSGIKTRPQHF. For the CDR3, the DNA is TGTGCCAGCAGCTTAGGGAGCGGGATTAAAACCCGGCCCCAGCATTTT.

The chain recombines TRBV19 with TRBJ1-2; D not certain. Trimming pared 4 bases from V and 0 bases from J, leaving 9 bases between. This CDR3 is built from 14 residues. Germline-derived CDR1 and CDR2 are LNHDA and SQIVND (reference sequence). The CDR3 region has the DNA TGTGCCAGTAGTACCCATTTCCCTAACTATGGCTACACCTTC. The encoded protein is CASSTHFPNYGYTF.

This chain uses TRBV5-6 with TRBJ1-5, with D perhaps TRBD1 (6 bases). Trimming left V 0 bases short and J 5 bases short, with 12 bases between. CDR3 length: 15 amino acids. From germline, CDR1 is SGHDT and CDR2 YYEEEE. CDR3 loop: CASSLGQQGYQPQHF. The CDR3 DNA reads as TGTGCCAGCAGCTTGGGGCAACAGGGATATCAGCCCCAGCATTTT. Complete variable domain (other parts from reference TRBV5-6 and TRBJ1-5): DAGVTQSPTHLIKTRGQQVTLRCSPKSGHDTVSWYQQALGQGPQFIFQYYEEEERQRGNFPDRFSGHQFPNYSSELNVNALLLGDSALYLCASSLGQQGYQPQHFGDGTRLSIL.

This sequence joins TRBV7-2 and TRBJ1-5; a possible D gene is TRBD1 (5 bases). V shed 2 bases and J shed 3 bases, with 17 bases lying between them. This CDR3 is 17 amino acids long. Germline loops: CDR1 SGHTA, CDR2 FQGNSA. CDR3 sequence: CASSLSVGFGANQPQHF. The CDR3 region has the DNA TGTGCCAGCAGCTTATCTGTTGGGTTTGGGGCCAATCAGCCCCAGCATTTT. Variable domain in full (rest from reference TRBV7-2 and TRBJ1-5): GAGVSQSPSNKVTEKGKDVELRCDPISGHTALYWYRQSLGQGLEFLIYFQGNSAPDKSGLPSDRFSAERTGGSVSTLTIQRTQQEDSAVYLCASSLSVGFGANQPQHFGDGTRLSIL.

This chain joins TRBV15 and TRBJ1-1; a possible D gene is TRBD1 (5 bases). The CDR3 consists of 13 residues. Trimming left V 0 bases short and J 9 bases short, with 11 bases between. The V gene's germline CDR1 is LNHNV and CDR2 YYDKDF (reference sequence). CDR3 sequence reads: CATSREVRAQAFF. CDR3 nucleotides: TGTGCCACCAGCAGAGAGGTCAGGGCCCAAGCTTTCTTT.

The J gene is TRBJ1-5, the V gene TRBV5-1, with TRBD1 identical over 7 bases. The germline V gene has CDR1 SGHRS and CDR2 YFSETQ. The CDR3 runs 14 residues. J gave up 7 bases and V 1 base, and 5 bases lay outside the gene matches. In nucleotides, the CDR3 is TGCGCCAGCAGCTTGAGTCCAGGGGGGCAGCCCCAGCATTTT. Translated: CASSLSPGGQPQHF.

As DNA, the CDR3 is TGTGCCATCCAGGGTGGAAACACCATATATTTT. Its translation: CAIQGGNTIYF. The chain is built from TRBV2 and TRBJ1-3; weak D call: TRBD1 (5 bases). The germline V and J ends were trimmed by 10 bases and 3 bases, with 7 bases remaining between them. This CDR3 has 11 amino acids. The V gene's germline CDR1 is SNHLY and CDR2 FYNNEI.

This rearrangement joins TRBV7-8 to TRBJ2-7; D unresolved. Germline assignment: CDR1 SGHVS and CDR2 FQNEAQ. V gave up 0 bases and J gave up 4 bases, with 7 bases separating them. This CDR3 has 13 residues. The CDR3 reads CASSLASRYEQYV. The CDR3 DNA reads TGTGCCAGCAGCTTAGCCAGCAGGTACGAGCAGTACGTC.

The rearrangement joins TRBV9 to TRBJ1-2, with 11 nucleotides matching TRBD1. Germline CDR1 SGDLS, CDR2 YYNGEE. After removal of 3 bases from V and 4 bases from J, the junction contained 8 bases not matched to a gene. CDR3 length equals 16 residues. CDR3 region: CASSDEVGTGGYGYTF. The CDR3 DNA sequence: TGTGCCAGCAGCGACGAGGTAGGGACAGGGGGCTATGGCTACACCTTC.

This chain joins TRBV5-5 and TRBJ1-1; D not resolved. Trimming stripped 1 base from V and 6 bases from J, with 13 bases between. In germline, CDR1 is SGHKS, CDR2 YYEKEE (reference sequence). This CDR3 has 14 residues. This chain's CDR3 is CASSLRGIVSEAFF. The CDR3 DNA is TGTGCCAGCAGCTTGCGGGGAATTGTATCTGAAGCTTTCTTT.

This chain connects TRBV19 to TRBJ1-5; D is perhaps TRBD1 (6 bases). CDR3 length equals 15 residues. Per germline, CDR1 LNHDA and CDR2 SQIVND (reference sequence). V dropped 5 bases and J dropped 1 base, with 12 bases sitting between them. CDR3 in amino acids: CASSLSGDSNQPQHF. CDR3 DNA: TGTGCCAGTAGTTTATCAGGGGACAGCAATCAGCCCCAGCATTTT.

The genes are TRBV5-4 and TRBJ2-5; 10 nucleotides align to TRBD1. V dropped 4 bases and J dropped 5; count of bases not matched to a gene: 14. CDR1 is SGHNT, CDR2 YYREEE, per germline (reference sequence). The CDR3 totals 17 residues. The DNA for the CDR3 is TGTGCCAGCAGCCAGTCAACCGGGACAGGGGCCGGGGAGACCCAGTACTTC. As protein: CASSQSTGTGAGETQYF.

The chain combines TRBV6-1 with TRBJ1-5, with D hard to call. Germline loops: CDR1 MNHNS, CDR2 SASEGT. V dropped 7 bases and J dropped 6 bases, with 19 bases sitting between them. The length of the CDR3 is 15 residues. The CDR3 DNA sequence: TGTGCCAGCAATAGAGAGTGGAGGTTGGGTCAGCCCCAGCATTTT. As protein: CASNREWRLGQPQHF.

Here the CDR3 DNA reads TGTGCCAGCAGTGAATTTCTAACAGGGGGCACCTATAATTCACCCCTCCACTTT. Amino acids: CASSEFLTGGTYNSPLHF. The chain has TRBV6-1 and TRBJ1-6; TRBD1 matches 9 bases. CDR1 is MNHNS, CDR2 SASEGT, per germline. V lost 2 bases to trimming and J lost 2 bases; unmatched junction nucleotides: 7. The CDR3 sequence is 18 residues long.

This chain links TRBV5-1 with TRBJ2-3; D remains ambiguous. Germline V gene lookup returns CDR1 SGHRS and CDR2 YFSETQ. The V end lost 0 bases, the J end lost 2 bases, and 10 bases lay between the germline ends. The CDR3 sequence is 15 residues long. In DNA, the CDR3 is TGCGCCAGCAGCTTGGCCGCGATATTCACAGATACGCAGTATTTT. Its protein product is CASSLAAIFTDTQYF. Full variable domain (missing parts from reference TRBV5-1 and TRBJ2-3): KAGVTQTPRYLIKTRGQQVTLSCSPISGHRSVSWYQQTPGQGLQFLFEYFSETQRNKGNFPGRFSGRQFSNSRSEMNVSTLELGDSALYLCASSLAAIFTDTQYFGPGTRLTVL.

The chain is built from TRBV19 and TRBJ1-1, with TRBD1 matching 7 bases. The CDR3 consists of 14 residues. The germline gives CDR1 LNHDA, CDR2 SQIVND (reference sequence). V lost 5 bases to trimming and J lost 1 base; unmatched junction nucleotides: 4. CDR3 in amino acids: CASSDRTGNTEAFF. CDR3 DNA: TGTGCCAGTAGTGACCGGACAGGGAACACTGAAGCTTTCTTT.